This record looks at one T cell receptor (beta chain) sequence and its context. The antigen is not known. These data come from a study of OX40 agonist ivuxolimab in advanced cancers. Study details: Patients treated during dose escalation were battling hepatocellular carcinoma, melanoma, renal cell or head and neck cancer. Overall study results and limits: By week 6 at 0.1 to 3.0 mg/kg, blood CD4+ and CD8+ T cells had expanded clonally. People who partly responded at 0.1-3.0 mg/kg had some of the least clonal expansion seen.

V was pared by 11 bases and J by 0 bases, with 14 bases between. CDR3 size: 14 residues. Germline CDR1 and CDR2: MNHNS and SASEGT. Data came from immunoSEQ multiplex PCR; TCRdb stores just in-frame clones and leaves some out. Among roughly 25,000 clones listed, about 90% were seen once. The clonotype originates from an adult with an advanced solid tumor such as melanoma, head and neck, liver or kidney cancer. This chain uses TRBV6-1 with TRBJ1-5; tentative D call: TRBD1 (5 bases). Source: CD4+ or CD8+ T cells sorted from blood, taken in a trial of the OX40 agonist ivuxolimab. The CDR3 protein is CALSGGYSNQPQHF. For the CDR3, the DNA is TGTGCCCTCTCTGGGGGTTATAGCAATCAGCCCCAGCATTTT.